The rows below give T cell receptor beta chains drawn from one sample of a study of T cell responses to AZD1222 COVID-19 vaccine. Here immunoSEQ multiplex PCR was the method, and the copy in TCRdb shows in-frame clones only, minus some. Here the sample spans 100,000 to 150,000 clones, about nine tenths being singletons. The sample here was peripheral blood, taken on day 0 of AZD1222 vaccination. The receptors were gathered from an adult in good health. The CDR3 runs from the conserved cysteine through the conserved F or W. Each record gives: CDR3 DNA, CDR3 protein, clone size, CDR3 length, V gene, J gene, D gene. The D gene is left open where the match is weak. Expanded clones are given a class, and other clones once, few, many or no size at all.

TGCGCCAGCAGCTTGGGACAGGGGGCGGCGACCTACGAGCAGTACTTC,CASSLGQGAATYEQYF,.,16,TRBV5-1,TRBJ2-7,TRBD1
TGTGCCAGTAGTGTGGGCTATGGCTACACCTTC,CASSVGYGYTF,.,11,TRBV19,TRBJ1-2,.
TGTGCCAGCAGCTCCGGGGGCCCCGTAGGAAAACTGTTTTTT,CASSSGGPVGKLFF,.,14,TRBV5-4,TRBJ1-4,.
TGTGCCACCGGGGGGACAGGCACTGTGCGCACTGAAGCTTTCTTT,CATGGTGTVRTEAFF,.,15,TRBV19,TRBJ1-1,TRBD1
TGTGCCAGCAGCTCGACTAGCGGGGGCTACGAGCAGTACTTC,CASSSTSGGYEQYF,.,14,TRBV7-6,TRBJ2-7,TRBD2
TGTGCCAGTAGTATTTCTCAGTGGAATGAGCAGTTCTTC,CASSISQWNEQFF,.,13,TRBV19,TRBJ2-1,.
TGTGCCAGCAGCCCCGGGACGCTTGCCTACGAGCAGTACTTC,CASSPGTLAYEQYF,.,14,TRBV3-1/TRBV3-2,TRBJ2-7,.
TGTGCCAGCAGTCGGACAGGGGTAAATCAGCCCCAGCATTTT,CASSRTGVNQPQHF,.,14,TRBV27,TRBJ1-5,TRBD1
TGTGCCAGTAGTATGGAGGGTGGCAATCAGCCCCAGCATTTT,CASSMEGGNQPQHF,.,14,TRBV19,TRBJ1-5,.
TGTGCCAGCAGCCTCCCCGGAGGAAACACCATATATTTT,CASSLPGGNTIYF,few,13,TRBV5-6,TRBJ1-3,.
TGTGCCACCCGGTGGAGTCCCGGGCCTTACACCTTC,CATRWSPGPYTF,.,12,TRBV19,TRBJ1-2,.
TGTGCCAGCAGTTTGCAGTTGGCTAGCGGGGCAGATACGCAGTATTTT,CASSLQLASGADTQYF,.,16,TRBV27,TRBJ2-3,TRBD2
TGTGCCAGCAGCTTAACGACTAGGGGCCGGGATGAGCAGTTCTTC,CASSLTTRGRDEQFF,.,15,TRBV7-3,TRBJ2-1,.
TGTGCCAGCAGCAATCCAGGGGCTCTCGGCTACACCTTC,CASSNPGALGYTF,.,13,TRBV12-3/TRBV12-4,TRBJ1-2,.
TGTGCCAGCAGCCAGAGGGCGGACGAGCAGTTCTTC,CASSQRADEQFF,.,12,TRBV27,TRBJ2-1,.
TGTGCCAGCAGTCTGGGCAGGGGGCAAACTGAAGCTTTCTTT,CASSLGRGQTEAFF,.,14,TRBV2,TRBJ1-1,TRBD1
TGTGCCAGCCGCCTCTTGTGGGCCATGAACACTGAAGCTTTCTTT,CASRLLWAMNTEAFF,.,15,TRBV19,TRBJ1-1,.
TGTGCCAGCAGCCCATCGGGGGCAGGAGGTGGCTACACCTTC,CASSPSGAGGGYTF,.,14,TRBV7-9,TRBJ1-2,.
TGTGCCAGCAGTTTCGGGACAGCCCTGACTGAAGCTTTCTTT,CASSFGTALTEAFF,.,14,TRBV5-5,TRBJ1-1,TRBD1
TGTGCCAGTAGTATCGACAGGGGGACTGAAGCTTTCTTT,CASSIDRGTEAFF,.,13,TRBV19,TRBJ1-1,TRBD1
TGTGCCAGCAGTACCACAGGGGGCGGTGAGCAGTTCTTC,CASSTTGGGEQFF,.,13,TRBV7-2,TRBJ2-1,TRBD1
TGTGCCAGCTCACCCGGGACAGGGGTAGGAAACACCATATATTTT,CASSPGTGVGNTIYF,.,15,TRBV18,TRBJ1-3,TRBD1
TGTGCCAGCAGCTTAATCCCCCTGTCGGGTGGCTACACCTTC,CASSLIPLSGGYTF,.,14,TRBV7-8,TRBJ1-2,.
TGTGCCAGCAGTGCGGAGACCTCCTCCTACAATGAGCAGTTCTTC,CASSAETSSYNEQFF,.,15,TRBV2,TRBJ2-1,.
TGTGCCACCCGCCTTAGCGGGGGGAAAGATACGCAGTATTTT,CATRLSGGKDTQYF,.,14,TRBV24-1,TRBJ2-3,TRBD2
TGTGCCAGCAGCTTAGACGTTTCCAACACTGAAGCTTTCTTT,CASSLDVSNTEAFF,.,14,TRBV7-2,TRBJ1-1,.
TGTGCCAGCAGTCATCCCCAAGAGACCCAGTACTTC,CASSHPQETQYF,.,12,TRBV27,TRBJ2-5,.
TGTGCCAGCAGTTATGGGAGAGGGAACTACGAGCAGTACTTC,CASSYGRGNYEQYF,.,14,TRBV6-5,TRBJ2-7,.
TGTGCCAGCAGCCAAGGACAGGACAATGAGCAGTTCTTC,CASSQGQDNEQFF,.,13,TRBV6-5,TRBJ2-1,TRBD1
TGTGCCAGCAGTCTACAGGGAGGGTTTGGTTCACCCCTCCACTTT,CASSLQGGFGSPLHF,.,15,TRBV6-4,TRBJ1-6,.
TGTGCCAGCAGCATAGACGGATACTATGGCTACACCTTC,CASSIDGYYGYTF,.,13,TRBV5-6,TRBJ1-2,.
TGTGCCAGCAGCGGACTAGCGGGGGATGAGCAGTTCTTC,CASSGLAGDEQFF,.,13,TRBV27,TRBJ2-1,TRBD2
TGCGCCAGCAGTGAGGCGGGAAAAGATACGCAGTATTTT,CASSEAGKDTQYF,.,13,TRBV10-1,TRBJ2-3,.
TGTGCCAGCAGTTTCGACCGTGGACGGGACTATGGCTACACCTTC,CASSFDRGRDYGYTF,once,15,TRBV28,TRBJ1-2,.
TGTGCCAGCAGCCCTTACGGAAACACCATATATTTT,CASSPYGNTIYF,.,12,TRBV7-8,TRBJ1-3,.
TGTGCCAGCAGTTTATTGGGGCAAGTCTATGGCTACACCTTC,CASSLLGQVYGYTF,.,14,TRBV28,TRBJ1-2,.
TGTGCCAGTAGTATCCTTGGCGGGGGGCTGGAACGTGAGCAGTTCTTC,CASSILGGGLEREQFF,.,16,TRBV19,TRBJ2-1,TRBD2
TGTGCCATCAGTGAGTCGACAGGAACTAACTATGGCTACACCTTC,CAISESTGTNYGYTF,.,15,TRBV10-3,TRBJ1-2,.
TGTGCCAGCGCCCCCCCATTGAACACCGGGGAGCTGTTTTTT,CASAPPLNTGELFF,.,14,TRBV7-9,TRBJ2-2,.
TGTGCCAGCAGCTTGGCCTGGGACAGTTATAGCAATCAGCCCCAGCATTTT,CASSLAWDSYSNQPQHF,.,17,TRBV5-4,TRBJ1-5,TRBD1
TGTGCCAGCAGCCCATGGGGGGCTGGTGATGGCTACACCTTC,CASSPWGAGDGYTF,.,14,TRBV5-6,TRBJ1-2,.
TGTGCCAGCGGGGCGCCCGATGATACGCAGTATTTT,CASGAPDDTQYF,.,12,TRBV6-6,TRBJ2-3,.
TGTGCCAGCAGCTTGGAGAGGGGGGAATCACCCCTCCACTTT,CASSLERGESPLHF,once,14,TRBV5-6,TRBJ1-6,.
TGTGCCAGCAGCCAGATGGTGTCAGATACGCAGTATTTT,CASSQMVSDTQYF,once,13,TRBV3-1/TRBV3-2,TRBJ2-3,.
TGTGCCACCAGTGGGACAGCGGGGGGTTCTATTACCGGGGAGCTGTTTTTT,CATSGTAGGSITGELFF,.,17,TRBV24-1,TRBJ2-2,TRBD2
TGTGCCAGCAGTCATCGGATGGGTGAAGCTTTCTTT,CASSHRMGEAFF,few,12,TRBV6-6,TRBJ1-1,.
TGTGCCAGCAGCTCCCGGACAGCAGAAAATGAAAAACTGTTTTTT,CASSSRTAENEKLFF,.,15,TRBV7-2,TRBJ1-4,.
TGTGCCAGCAGTTTCAATGAGCAGTTCTTC,CASSFNEQFF,few,10,TRBV28,TRBJ2-1,.
TGTGCCACCAGTGACCCTATGACAGGGCAGCGAGGCTACACCTTC,CATSDPMTGQRGYTF,.,15,TRBV24-1,TRBJ1-2,TRBD1
TGCGCCAGCAGCTCCACTAGCGGGGGGGCCTCCCAGTACTTC,CASSSTSGGASQYF,.,14,TRBV5-1,TRBJ2-5,TRBD2
TGCGCCAGCAGCCAAGATCTAGCGGGGTTGTACGAGCAGTACTTC,CASSQDLAGLYEQYF,.,15,TRBV4-3,TRBJ2-7,TRBD2